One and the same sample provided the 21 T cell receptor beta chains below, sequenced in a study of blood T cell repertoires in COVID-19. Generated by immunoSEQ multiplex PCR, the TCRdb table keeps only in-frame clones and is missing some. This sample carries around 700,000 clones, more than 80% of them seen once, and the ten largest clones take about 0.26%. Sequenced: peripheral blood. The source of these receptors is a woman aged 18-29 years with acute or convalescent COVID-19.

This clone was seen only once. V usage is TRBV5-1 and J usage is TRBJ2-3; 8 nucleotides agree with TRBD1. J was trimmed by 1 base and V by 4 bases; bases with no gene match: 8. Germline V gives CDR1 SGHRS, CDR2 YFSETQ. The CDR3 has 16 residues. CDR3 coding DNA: TGCGCCAGCAGCCCCGGACAGGGCACGGGCACAGATACGCAGTATTTT. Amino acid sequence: CASSPGQGTGTDTQYF.

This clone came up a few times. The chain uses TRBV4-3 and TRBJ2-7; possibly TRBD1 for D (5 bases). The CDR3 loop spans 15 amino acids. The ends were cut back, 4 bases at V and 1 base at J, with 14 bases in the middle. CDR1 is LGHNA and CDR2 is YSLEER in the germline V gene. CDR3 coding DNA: TGCGCCAGCAGCCTGGAGACAGCGAAATCCTACGAGCAGTACTTC. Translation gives CASSLETAKSYEQYF.

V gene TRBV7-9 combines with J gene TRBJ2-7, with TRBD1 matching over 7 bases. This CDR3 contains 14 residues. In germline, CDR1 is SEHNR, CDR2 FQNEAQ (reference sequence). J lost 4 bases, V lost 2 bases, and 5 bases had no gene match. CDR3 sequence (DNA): TGTGCCAGCAGCTTAATTGGGACAGCGTACGAGCAGTACTTC. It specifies CASSLIGTAYEQYF.

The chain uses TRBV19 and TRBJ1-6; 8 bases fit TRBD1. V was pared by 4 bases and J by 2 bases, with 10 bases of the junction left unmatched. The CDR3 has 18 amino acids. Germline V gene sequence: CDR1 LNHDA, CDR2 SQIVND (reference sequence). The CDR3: CASSTAGQGSPYNSPLHF. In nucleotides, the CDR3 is TGTGCCAGTAGTACCGCCGGACAGGGATCGCCCTATAATTCACCCCTCCACTTT. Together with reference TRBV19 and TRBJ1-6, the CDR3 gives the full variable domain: DGGITQSPKYLFRKEGQNVTLSCEQNLNHDAMYWYRQDPGQGLRLIYYSQIVNDFQKGDIAEGYSVSREKKESFPLTVTSAQKNPTAFYLCASSTAGQGSPYNSPLHFGNGTRLTVT.

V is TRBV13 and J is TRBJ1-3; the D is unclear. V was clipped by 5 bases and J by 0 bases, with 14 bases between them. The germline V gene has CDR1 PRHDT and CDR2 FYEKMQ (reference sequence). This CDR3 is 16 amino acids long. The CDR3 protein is CASSGSGIFSGNTIYF. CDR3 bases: TGTGCCAGCAGCGGATCCGGGATCTTCTCTGGAAACACCATATATTTT.

The CDR3 loop reads CASSLFVGQGDIQYF. The CDR3 region has the DNA TGTGCCAGCAGCTTATTTGTGGGACAGGGGGACATTCAGTACTTC. V usage is TRBV7-8 and J usage is TRBJ2-4, with TRBD1 identical over 11 bases. Losses at the gene ends were 2 bases for V and 8 bases for J; bases not matched to a gene: 5. The length of the CDR3 is 15 residues. Germline V gene lookup returns CDR1 SGHVS and CDR2 FQNEAQ.

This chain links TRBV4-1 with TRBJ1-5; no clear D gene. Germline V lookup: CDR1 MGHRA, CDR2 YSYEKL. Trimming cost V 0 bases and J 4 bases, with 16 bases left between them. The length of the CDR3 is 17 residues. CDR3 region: CASSQDPVLRKNQPQHF. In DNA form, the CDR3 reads TGCGCCAGCAGCCAAGATCCGGTCCTGAGAAAAAATCAGCCCCAGCATTTT.

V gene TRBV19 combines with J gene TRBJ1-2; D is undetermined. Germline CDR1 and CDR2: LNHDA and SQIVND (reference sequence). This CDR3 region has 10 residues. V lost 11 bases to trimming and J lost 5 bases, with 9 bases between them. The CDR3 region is CALVQYGYTF. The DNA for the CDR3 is TGTGCCTTAGTACAGTATGGCTACACCTTC. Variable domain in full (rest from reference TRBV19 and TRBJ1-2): DGGITQSPKYLFRKEGQNVTLSCEQNLNHDAMYWYRQDPGQGLRLIYYSQIVNDFQKGDIAEGYSVSREKKESFPLTVTSAQKNPTAFYLCALVQYGYTFGSGTRLTVV.

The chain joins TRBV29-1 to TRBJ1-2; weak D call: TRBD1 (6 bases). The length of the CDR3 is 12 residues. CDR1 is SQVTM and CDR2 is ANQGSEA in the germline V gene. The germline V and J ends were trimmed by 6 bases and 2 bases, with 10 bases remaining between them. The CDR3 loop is CSVLQGNYGYTF. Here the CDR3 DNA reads TGCAGCGTACTACAGGGAAACTATGGCTACACCTTC.

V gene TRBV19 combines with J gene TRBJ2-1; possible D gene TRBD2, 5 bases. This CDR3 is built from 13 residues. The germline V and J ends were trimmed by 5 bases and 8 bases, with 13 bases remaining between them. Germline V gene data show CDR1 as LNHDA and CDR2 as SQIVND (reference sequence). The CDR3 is CASSPTAGDEQFF. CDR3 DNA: TGTGCCAGTAGTCCAACGGCGGGTGATGAGCAGTTCTTC.

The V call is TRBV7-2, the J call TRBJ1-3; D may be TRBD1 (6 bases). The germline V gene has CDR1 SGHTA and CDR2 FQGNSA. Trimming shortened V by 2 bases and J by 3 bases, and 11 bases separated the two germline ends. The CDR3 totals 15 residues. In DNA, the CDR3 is TGTGCCAGCAGCTTAATCAGGGGCGTTGGAAACACCATATATTTT. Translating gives CASSLIRGVGNTIYF.

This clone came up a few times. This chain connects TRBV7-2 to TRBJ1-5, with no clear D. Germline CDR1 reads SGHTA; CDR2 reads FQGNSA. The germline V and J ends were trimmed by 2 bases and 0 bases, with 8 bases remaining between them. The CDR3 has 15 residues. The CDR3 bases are TGTGCCAGCAGCTTAATTGGGCCTAGCAATCAGCCCCAGCATTTT. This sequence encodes CASSLIGPSNQPQHF.

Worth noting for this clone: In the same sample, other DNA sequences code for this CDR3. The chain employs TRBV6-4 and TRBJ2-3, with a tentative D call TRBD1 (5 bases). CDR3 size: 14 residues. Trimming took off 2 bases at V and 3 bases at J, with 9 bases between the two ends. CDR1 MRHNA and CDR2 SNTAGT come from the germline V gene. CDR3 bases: TGTGCCAGCAGTGACAGGGGTGGAACAGATACGCAGTATTTT. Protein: CASSDRGGTDTQYF.

CDR3 in amino acids: CASSLDRQYGYTF. DNA of the CDR3: TGTGCCAGCAGTTTAGACAGGCAGTATGGCTACACCTTC. The rearrangement joins TRBV6-5 to TRBJ1-2; weak D call: TRBD1 (6 bases). Germline V gene data show CDR1 as MNHEY and CDR2 as SVGAGI. The CDR3 length is 13 residues. Trimming took off 4 bases at V and 5 bases at J, with 11 bases between the two ends.

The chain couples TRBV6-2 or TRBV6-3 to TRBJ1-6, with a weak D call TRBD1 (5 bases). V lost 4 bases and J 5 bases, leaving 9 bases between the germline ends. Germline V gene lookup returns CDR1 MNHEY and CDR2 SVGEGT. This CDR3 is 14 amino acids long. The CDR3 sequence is CASSFSTDNSPLHF. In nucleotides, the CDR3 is TGTGCCAGCAGTTTCTCGACAGATAATTCACCCCTCCACTTT.

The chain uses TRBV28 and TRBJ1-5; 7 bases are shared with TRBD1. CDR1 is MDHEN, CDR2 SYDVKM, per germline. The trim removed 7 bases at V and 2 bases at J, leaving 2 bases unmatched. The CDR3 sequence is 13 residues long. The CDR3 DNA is TGTGCCAGCACCACAGGGGGCAATCAGCCCCAGCATTTT. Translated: CASTTGGNQPQHF.

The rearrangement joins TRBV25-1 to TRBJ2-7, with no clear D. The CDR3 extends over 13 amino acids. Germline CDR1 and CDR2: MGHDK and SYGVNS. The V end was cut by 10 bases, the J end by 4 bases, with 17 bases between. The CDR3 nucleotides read TGTGCCACTACGAGTGGGTTGGAGTACGAGCAGTACTTC. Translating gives CATTSGLEYEQYF.

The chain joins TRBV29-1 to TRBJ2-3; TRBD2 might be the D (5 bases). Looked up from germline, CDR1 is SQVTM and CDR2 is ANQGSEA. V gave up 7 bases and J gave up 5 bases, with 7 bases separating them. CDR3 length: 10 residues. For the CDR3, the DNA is TGCAGCGCCGAGGGAGATACGCAGTATTTT. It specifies CSAEGDTQYF.

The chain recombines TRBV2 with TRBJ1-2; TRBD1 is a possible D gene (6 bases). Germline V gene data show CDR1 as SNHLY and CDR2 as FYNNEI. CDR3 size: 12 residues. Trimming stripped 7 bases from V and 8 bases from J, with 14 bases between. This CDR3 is CASKDRSLGYTF. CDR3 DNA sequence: TGTGCCAGCAAAGACAGGTCTTTGGGCTACACCTTC.

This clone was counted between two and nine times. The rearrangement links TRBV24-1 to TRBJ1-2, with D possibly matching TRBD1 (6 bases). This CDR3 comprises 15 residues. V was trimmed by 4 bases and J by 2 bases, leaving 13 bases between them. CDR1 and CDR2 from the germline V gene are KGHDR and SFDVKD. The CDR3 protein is CATSEADSSNYGYTF. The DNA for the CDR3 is TGTGCCACCAGTGAGGCGGACAGTTCAAACTATGGCTACACCTTC.

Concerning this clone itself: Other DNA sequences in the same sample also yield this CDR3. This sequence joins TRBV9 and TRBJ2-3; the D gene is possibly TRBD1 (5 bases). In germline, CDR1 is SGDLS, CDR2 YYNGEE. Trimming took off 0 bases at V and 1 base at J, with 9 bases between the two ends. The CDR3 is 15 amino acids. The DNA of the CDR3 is TGTGCCAGCAGCGTAGAAGGGGCGGGCACAGATACGCAGTATTTT. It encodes CASSVEGAGTDTQYF.